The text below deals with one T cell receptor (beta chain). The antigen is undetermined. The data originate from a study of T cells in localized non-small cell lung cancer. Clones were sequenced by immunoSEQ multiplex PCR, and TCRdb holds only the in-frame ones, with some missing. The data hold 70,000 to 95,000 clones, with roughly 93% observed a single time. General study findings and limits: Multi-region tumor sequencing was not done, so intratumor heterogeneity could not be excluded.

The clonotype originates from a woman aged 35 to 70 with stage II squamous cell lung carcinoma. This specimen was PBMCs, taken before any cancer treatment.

CDR3 nucleotides: TGTGCCAGTAGTATAGGTCTAGCGGATGCCAAAAACATTCAGTACTTC. Translating gives CASSIGLADAKNIQYF. The chain uses TRBV19 and TRBJ2-4; TRBD2 aligns across 7 bases. Germline loops: CDR1 LNHDA, CDR2 SQIVND (reference sequence). Trimming removed 1 base from V and 1 base from J; junction bases left unmatched: 4. CDR3 length: 16 amino acids.